These 17 T cell receptor beta chains were sequenced from one sample in a study of cytomegalovirus exposure and HLA in healthy donors. The PCR employed 60 Vbeta primers together with 13 Jbeta primers. Measured with immunoSEQ multiplex PCR; TCRdb has only the in-frame clones, and not every one. The sample has under 70,000 clones; 65% to 70% are singletons. The specimen was PBMCs. These receptors were collected from a woman in her thirties in good health and CMV-seronegative.

With respect to this clone: The junction does not match germline at one end; this may be a read error. The genes are TRBV5-4 and TRBJ1-1; 9 positions agree with TRBD1. The CDR3 is made up of 14 amino acids. Germline V gene sequence: CDR1 SGHNT, CDR2 YYREEE (reference sequence). The CDR3 region is CASSFNRGQGEAFF. The CDR3 bases are TGCGCCAGCAGCTTTAACAGGGGGCAAGGTGAAGCTTTCTTT.

This chain uses TRBV6-1 with TRBJ1-3; D is possibly TRBD1 (5 bases). The CDR3 runs 13 residues. CDR1 MNHNS and CDR2 SASEGT come from the germline V gene. Trimming stripped 7 bases from V and 4 bases from J, with 11 bases between. The CDR3 region has the DNA TGTGCCAGCATGCCGAAGGGGGGAAACACCATATATTTT. It translates to CASMPKGGNTIYF.

The sample holds a few counts of this clone. The chain recombines TRBV10-3 with TRBJ2-5; the match to TRBD2 covers 12 bases. V lost 10 bases to trimming and J lost 2 bases; unmatched junction nucleotides: 8. The germline V gene has CDR1 ENHRY and CDR2 SYGVKD. The CDR3 sequence is 15 residues long. DNA of the CDR3: TGTGCCAGCAGCCGAGGACTAGCGGGGCAAGAGACCCAGTACTTC. This translates into CASSRGLAGQETQYF.

This chain connects TRBV7-9 to TRBJ1-5; 8 bases line up with TRBD1. This CDR3 spans 14 amino acids. Germline V gene lookup returns CDR1 SEHNR and CDR2 FQNEAQ (reference sequence). The J segment lost 6 bases and the V segment lost 5 bases, leaving 6 bases of the junction unmatched. CDR3 amino acids: CASSRGQGRQPQHF. The CDR3 bases are TGTGCCAGCAGCCGAGGACAGGGACGTCAGCCCCAGCATTTT.

The chain carries TRBV6-1 and TRBJ2-7; D might be TRBD1 (5 bases). CDR1 MNHNS and CDR2 SASEGT come from the germline V gene. CDR3 length: 16 amino acids. Trimming left V 2 bases short and J 3 bases short, with 17 bases between. CDR3 in DNA: TGTGCCAGCAGTGAACTTTTGGGGCCAGGAGTCTACGAGCAGTACTTC. Translation gives CASSELLGPGVYEQYF.

The chain carries TRBV28 and TRBJ2-4, with D perhaps matching TRBD2 (7 bases). The CDR3 is 14 amino acids. The germline CDR1 and CDR2 sequences are MDHEN and SYDVKM. V gave up 5 bases and J gave up 5 bases, with 13 bases separating them. The CDR3 loop is CASSRGGAQNIQYF. The CDR3 DNA reads TGTGCCAGCAGTCGTGGGGGGGCCCAAAACATTCAGTACTTC. The full variable domain, its missing parts supplied by reference TRBV28 and TRBJ2-4, is DVKVTQSSRYLVKRTGEKVFLECVQDMDHENMFWYRQDPGLGLRLIYFSYDVKMKEKGDIPEGYSVSREKKERFSLILESASTNQTSMYLCASSRGGAQNIQYFGAGTRLSVL.

The V gene is TRBV4-2, the J gene TRBJ1-2, with 9 bases aligning to TRBD1. The CDR3 runs 15 residues. Trimming removed 8 bases from V and 8 bases from J; junction bases left unmatched: 15. In germline, CDR1 is LGHNA, CDR2 YNFKEQ. In nucleotides, the CDR3 is TGTGCCAGCGCGAAAGAAGGGGGGACAGGGTTGGGCTACACCTTC. Its protein is CASAKEGGTGLGYTF.

The chain is built from TRBV9 and TRBJ2-1; 13 bases match TRBD2. This CDR3 spans 16 amino acids. The germline CDR1 and CDR2 sequences are SGDLS and YYNGEE. Trimming at V came to 4 bases and at J to 4 bases, leaving 5 bases not matched to a gene. Here the CDR3 DNA reads TGTGCCAGCAGCCTCCGGACTAGCGGGGGATACAATGAGCAGTTCTTC. As protein: CASSLRTSGGYNEQFF.

This clone was detected once. The V and J genes are TRBV5-4 and TRBJ2-5; TRBD2 matches 9 bases. Germline assignment: CDR1 SGHNT and CDR2 YYREEE (reference sequence). The CDR3 consists of 14 residues. The V gene end was trimmed by 4 bases and the J gene end by 5 bases; junction bases not matched to a gene: 6. CDR3 region: CASSPWTSEETQYF. In nucleotides, the CDR3 is TGTGCCAGCAGCCCGTGGACTAGCGAGGAGACCCAGTACTTC.

The table lists this clone with a few counts. The chain links TRBV7-9 to TRBJ1-1; 12 bases fit TRBD1. J gave up 7 bases and V 3 bases, and 6 bases lay outside the gene matches. Germline V lookup: CDR1 SEHNR, CDR2 FQNEAQ (reference sequence). The CDR3 runs to 15 residues. This CDR3 reads CASSLGQGALIEAFF. In DNA form, the CDR3 reads TGTGCCAGCAGCTTGGGACAGGGGGCCTTGATTGAAGCTTTCTTT.

In this sample, this clone turned up a few times. The CDR3 reads CSVVLQGGGTGELFF. CDR3 sequence (DNA): TGCAGCGTTGTCCTACAGGGGGGTGGCACCGGGGAGCTGTTTTTT. The chain is built from TRBV29-1 and TRBJ2-2, with 8 nucleotides matching TRBD1. The CDR3 loop spans 15 amino acids. CDR1 is SQVTM and CDR2 is ANQGSEA in the germline V gene. J gave up 4 bases and V 4 bases, and 8 bases lay outside the gene matches.

The rearrangement joins TRBV6-5 to TRBJ1-4; D not resolved. The V gene lost 0 bases and the J gene lost 4 bases, with 9 bases spanning the gap. The CDR3 length is 15 residues. Germline V gene sequence: CDR1 MNHEY, CDR2 SVGAGI. CDR3 region: CASSYSSAGNEKLFF. For the CDR3, the DNA is TGTGCCAGCAGTTACTCGAGCGCGGGTAATGAAAAACTGTTTTTT.

The rearrangement joins TRBV4-1 to TRBJ1-4; 10 bases align to TRBD1. The ends lost 0 bases at V and 7 bases at J; junction bases unmatched: 5. The CDR3 runs to 16 residues. CDR1 is MGHRA, CDR2 YSYEKL, per germline. The CDR3 sequence: CASSQDRGTGAEKLFF. The CDR3 DNA follows: TGCGCCAGCAGCCAAGATCGTGGGACAGGGGCTGAAAAACTGTTTTTT.

The rearrangement joins TRBV11-3 to TRBJ2-7; 9 bases align to TRBD1. Looked up from germline, CDR1 is SGHNT and CDR2 is YENEEA. V shed 1 base and J 4 bases; nucleotides not matched to a gene: 5. The CDR3 covers 15 residues. CDR3 region: CASSLVQGASYEQYF. The DNA of the CDR3 is TGTGCCAGCAGCTTAGTACAGGGGGCGTCTTACGAGCAGTACTTC.

The chain carries TRBV5-4 and TRBJ1-1, with a weak D call TRBD1 (5 bases). The V gene lost 5 bases and the J gene lost 6 bases, with 17 bases spanning the gap. This CDR3 comprises 14 residues. The germline V gene encodes CDR1 SGHNT and CDR2 YYREEE (reference sequence). CDR3 loop: CASSPAGGLAEAFF. DNA for the CDR3: TGTGCCAGCAGTCCTGCGGGGGGATTAGCTGAAGCTTTCTTT. Combining the CDR3 with reference TRBV5-4 and TRBJ1-1 gives the whole variable domain ETGVTQSPTHLIKTRGQQVTLRCSSQSGHNTVSWYQQALGQGPQFIFQYYREEENGRGNFPPRFSGLQFPNYSSELNVNALELDDSALYLCASSPAGGLAEAFFGQGTRLTVV.

This sequence joins TRBV7-9 and TRBJ2-7, with TRBD2 matching 9 bases. Trimming cost V 4 bases and J 2 bases; bases outside gene matches: 9. The CDR3 is made up of 16 amino acids. Germline CDR1 reads SEHNR; CDR2 reads FQNEAQ (reference sequence). Here the CDR3 reads CASSSLAGTSPYEQYF. Here the CDR3 DNA reads TGTGCCAGCAGCTCCCTGGCCGGGACTAGCCCCTACGAGCAGTACTTC.

The V gene is TRBV9, the J gene TRBJ2-3, with TRBD1 matching 7 bases. Germline-derived CDR1 and CDR2 are SGDLS and YYNGEE. The CDR3 contains 14 residues. V was clipped by 2 bases and J by 8 bases; unmatched bases: 8. DNA of the CDR3: TGTGCCAGCAGCGTCACAGGGGAGTTGGCTACGCAGTATTTT. It translates to CASSVTGELATQYF.